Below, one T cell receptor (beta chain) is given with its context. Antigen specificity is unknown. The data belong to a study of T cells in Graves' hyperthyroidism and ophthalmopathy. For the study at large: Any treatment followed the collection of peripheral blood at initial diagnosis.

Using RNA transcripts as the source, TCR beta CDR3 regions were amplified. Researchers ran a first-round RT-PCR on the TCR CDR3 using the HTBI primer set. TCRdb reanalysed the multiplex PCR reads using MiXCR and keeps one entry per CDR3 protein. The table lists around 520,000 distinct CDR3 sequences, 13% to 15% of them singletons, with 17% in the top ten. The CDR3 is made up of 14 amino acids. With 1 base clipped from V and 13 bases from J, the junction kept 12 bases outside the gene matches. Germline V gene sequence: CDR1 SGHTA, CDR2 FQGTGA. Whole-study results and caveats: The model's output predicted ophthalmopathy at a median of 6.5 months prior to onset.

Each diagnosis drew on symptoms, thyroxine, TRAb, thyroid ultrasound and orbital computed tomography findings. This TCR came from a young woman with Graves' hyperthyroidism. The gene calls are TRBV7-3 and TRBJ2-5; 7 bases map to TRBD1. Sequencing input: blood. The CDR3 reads CASSLNRGIGKLYF. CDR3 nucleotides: TGTGCCAGCAGCTTAAACAGGGGTATCGGGAAACTGTACTTC.